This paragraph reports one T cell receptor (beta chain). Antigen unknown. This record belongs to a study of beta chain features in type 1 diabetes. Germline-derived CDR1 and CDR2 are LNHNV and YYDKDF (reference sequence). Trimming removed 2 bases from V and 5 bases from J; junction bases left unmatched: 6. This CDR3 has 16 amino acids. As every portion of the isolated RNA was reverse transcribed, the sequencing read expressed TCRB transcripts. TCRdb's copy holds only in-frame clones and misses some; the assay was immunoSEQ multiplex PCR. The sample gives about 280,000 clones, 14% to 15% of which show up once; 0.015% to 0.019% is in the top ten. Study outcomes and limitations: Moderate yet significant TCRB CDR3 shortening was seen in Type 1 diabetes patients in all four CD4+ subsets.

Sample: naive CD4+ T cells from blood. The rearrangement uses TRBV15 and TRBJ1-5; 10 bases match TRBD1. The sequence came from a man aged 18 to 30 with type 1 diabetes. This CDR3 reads CATSRLDRGLYQPQHF. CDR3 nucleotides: TGTGCCACCAGCAGACTCGACAGGGGGCTATATCAGCCCCAGCATTTT.